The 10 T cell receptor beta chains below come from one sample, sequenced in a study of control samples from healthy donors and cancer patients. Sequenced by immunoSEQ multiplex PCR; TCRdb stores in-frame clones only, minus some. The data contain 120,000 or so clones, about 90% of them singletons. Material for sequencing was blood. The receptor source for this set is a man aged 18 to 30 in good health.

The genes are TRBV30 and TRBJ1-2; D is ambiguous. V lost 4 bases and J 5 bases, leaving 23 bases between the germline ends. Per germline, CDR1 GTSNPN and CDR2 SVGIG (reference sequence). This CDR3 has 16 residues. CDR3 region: CAWTDRLMGAGYGYTF. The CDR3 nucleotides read TGTGCCTGGACTGATAGATTGATGGGAGCGGGTTATGGCTACACCTTC.

DNA of the CDR3: TGTGCCAGCAGTTTAGTAGGGACGGCAGATACGCAGTATTTT. Protein sequence: CASSLVGTADTQYF. The genes are TRBV27 and TRBJ2-3; D is perhaps TRBD1 or TRBD2 (5 bases each). Trimming took 2 bases from V and 4 from J, leaving 10 bases between them. The CDR3 runs 14 residues. The germline V gene encodes CDR1 MNHEY and CDR2 SMNVEV (reference sequence).

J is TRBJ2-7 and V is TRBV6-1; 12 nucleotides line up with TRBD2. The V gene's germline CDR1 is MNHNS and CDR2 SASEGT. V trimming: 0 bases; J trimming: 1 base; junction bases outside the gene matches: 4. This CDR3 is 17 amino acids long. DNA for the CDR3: TGTGCCAGCAGTGAAGCGATACTAGCGGGAGGATCCTACGAGCAGTACTTC. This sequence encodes CASSEAILAGGSYEQYF.

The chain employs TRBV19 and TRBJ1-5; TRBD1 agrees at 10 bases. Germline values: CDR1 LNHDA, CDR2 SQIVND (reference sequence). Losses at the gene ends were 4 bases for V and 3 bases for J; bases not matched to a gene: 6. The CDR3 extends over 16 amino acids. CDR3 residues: CASSTGQGGNNQPQHF. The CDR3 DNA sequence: TGTGCCAGTAGTACCGGACAGGGGGGGAACAATCAGCCCCAGCATTTT.

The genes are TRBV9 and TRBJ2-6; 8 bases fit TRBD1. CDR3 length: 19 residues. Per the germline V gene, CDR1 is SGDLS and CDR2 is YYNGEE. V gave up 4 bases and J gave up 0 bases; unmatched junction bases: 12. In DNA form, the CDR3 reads TGTGCCAGCAGCCCCCGGACAGGGAGCGACTTCTCTGGGGCCAACGTCCTGACTTTC. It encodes CASSPRTGSDFSGANVLTF.

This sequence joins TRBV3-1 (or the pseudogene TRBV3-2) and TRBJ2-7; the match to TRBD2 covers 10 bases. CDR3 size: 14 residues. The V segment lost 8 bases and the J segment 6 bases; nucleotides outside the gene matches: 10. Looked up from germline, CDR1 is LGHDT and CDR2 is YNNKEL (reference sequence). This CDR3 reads CASRLAGELSEQYF. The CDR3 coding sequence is TGTGCCAGCCGCCTAGCGGGAGAGCTAAGCGAGCAGTACTTC.

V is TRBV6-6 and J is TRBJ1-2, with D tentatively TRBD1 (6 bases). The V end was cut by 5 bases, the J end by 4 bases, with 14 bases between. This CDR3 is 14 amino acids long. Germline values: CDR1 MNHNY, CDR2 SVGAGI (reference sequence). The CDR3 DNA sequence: TGTGCCAGCAGTGGAGACAGGAGATTCTATGGCTACACCTTC. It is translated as CASSGDRRFYGYTF.

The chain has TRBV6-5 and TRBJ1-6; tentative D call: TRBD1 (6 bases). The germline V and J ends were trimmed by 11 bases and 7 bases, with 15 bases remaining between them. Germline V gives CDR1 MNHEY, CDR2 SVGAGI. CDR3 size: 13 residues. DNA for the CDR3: TGTGCCGCCAAGGGGGGACGAAATTCACCCCTCCACTTT. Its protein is CAAKGGRNSPLHF.

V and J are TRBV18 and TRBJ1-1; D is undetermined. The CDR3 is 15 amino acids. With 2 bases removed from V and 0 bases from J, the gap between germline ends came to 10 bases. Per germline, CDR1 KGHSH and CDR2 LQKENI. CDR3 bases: TGTGCCAGCTCACCAAAGGGAGGGATGAACACTGAAGCTTTCTTT. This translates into CASSPKGGMNTEAFF.

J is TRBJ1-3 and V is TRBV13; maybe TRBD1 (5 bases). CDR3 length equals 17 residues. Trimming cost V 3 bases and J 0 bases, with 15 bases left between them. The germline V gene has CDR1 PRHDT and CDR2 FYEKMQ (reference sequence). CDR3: CASSFGAEYDSGNTIYF. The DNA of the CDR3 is TGTGCCAGCAGCTTCGGGGCCGAATATGACTCTGGAAACACCATATATTTT.